This TCR beta chain is from a study of patients and donors after allogeneic stem cell transplantation. CDR3 length equals 14 residues. CDR1 and CDR2 (germline): SGHRS, YFSETQ. The V gene end was trimmed by 4 bases and the J gene end by 5 bases; junction bases not matched to a gene: 8. This clonotype was observed a few times. TCRdb itself ran the RT-PCR reads through MiXCR, one entry per CDR3 protein. The profile shows about a million distinct CDR3 sequences, roughly 17% of them singletons. Sequencing was done on a sample of blood, either unsorted or a sorted T cell fraction (not recorded which). The chain employs TRBV5-1 and TRBJ2-7, with TRBD1 matching over 8 bases. The clonotype comes from a human donor who was either an allogeneic HSCT recipient or a stem cell or donor lymphocyte infusion donor (not recorded which). It is not recorded whose cells these are; they may come from a transplant donor. The CDR3: CASSRGQGSNEQYF. CDR3 DNA: TGCGCCAGCAGCCGAGGACAGGGTTCCAACGAGCAGTACTTC.